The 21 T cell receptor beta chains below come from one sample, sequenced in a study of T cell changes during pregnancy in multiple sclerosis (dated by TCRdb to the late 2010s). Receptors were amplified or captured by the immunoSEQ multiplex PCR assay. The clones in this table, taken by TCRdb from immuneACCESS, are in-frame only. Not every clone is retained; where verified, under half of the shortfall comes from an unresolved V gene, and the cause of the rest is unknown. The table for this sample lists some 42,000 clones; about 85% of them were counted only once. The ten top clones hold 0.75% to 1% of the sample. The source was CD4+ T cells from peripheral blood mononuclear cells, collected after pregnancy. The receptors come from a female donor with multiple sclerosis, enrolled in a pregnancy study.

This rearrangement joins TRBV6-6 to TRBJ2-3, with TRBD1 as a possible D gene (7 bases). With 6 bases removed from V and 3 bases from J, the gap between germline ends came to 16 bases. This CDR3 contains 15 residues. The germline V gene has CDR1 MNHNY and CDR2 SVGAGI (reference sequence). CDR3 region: CASRRQGGVTDTQYF. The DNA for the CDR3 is TGTGCCAGCAGACGACAGGGAGGAGTTACAGATACGCAGTATTTT.

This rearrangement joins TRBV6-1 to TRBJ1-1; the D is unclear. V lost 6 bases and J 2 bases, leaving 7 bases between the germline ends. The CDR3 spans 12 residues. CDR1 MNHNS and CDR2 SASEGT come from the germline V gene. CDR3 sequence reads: CASRLTNTEAFF. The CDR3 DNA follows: TGTGCCAGCAGATTGACTAACACTGAAGCTTTCTTT.

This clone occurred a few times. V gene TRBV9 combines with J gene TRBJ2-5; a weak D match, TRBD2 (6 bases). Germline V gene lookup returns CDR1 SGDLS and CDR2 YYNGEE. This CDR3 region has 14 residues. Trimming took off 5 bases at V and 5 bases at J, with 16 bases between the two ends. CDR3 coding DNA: TGTGCCAGCAGTTTTTCCCAGGGAGGCGAGACCCAGTACTTC. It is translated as CASSFSQGGETQYF. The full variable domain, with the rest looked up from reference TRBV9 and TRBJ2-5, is DSGVTQTPKHLITATGQRVTLRCSPRSGDLSVYWYQQSLDQGLQFLIQYYNGEERAKGNILERFSAQQFPDLHSELNLSSLELGDSALYFCASSFSQGGETQYFGPGTRLLVL.

Here the CDR3 reads CSVDGDSLGEQYF. Written as DNA, the CDR3 is TGCAGCGTTGACGGGGACAGCCTCGGAGAGCAGTACTTC. The rearrangement uses TRBV29-1 and TRBJ2-7; 7 bases are shared with TRBD1. Per the germline V gene, CDR1 is SQVTM and CDR2 is ANQGSEA. Unmatched junction bases numbered 9, after V lost 3 bases and J lost 7 bases. The CDR3 is made up of 13 amino acids.

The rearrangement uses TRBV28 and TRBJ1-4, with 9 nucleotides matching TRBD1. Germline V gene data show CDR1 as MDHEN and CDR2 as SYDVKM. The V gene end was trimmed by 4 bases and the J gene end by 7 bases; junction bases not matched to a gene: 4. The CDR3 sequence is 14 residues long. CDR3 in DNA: TGTGCCAGCAGTTCTCGACAGGGGGGTGAAAAACTGTTTTTT. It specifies CASSSRQGGEKLFF.

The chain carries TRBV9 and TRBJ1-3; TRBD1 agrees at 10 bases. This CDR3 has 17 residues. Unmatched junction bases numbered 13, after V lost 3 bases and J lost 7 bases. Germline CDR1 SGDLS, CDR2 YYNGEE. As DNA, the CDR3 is TGTGCCAGCAGCGCCGGTTCCGGGACAGGGGAGCAGAACACCATATATTTT. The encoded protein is CASSAGSGTGEQNTIYF.

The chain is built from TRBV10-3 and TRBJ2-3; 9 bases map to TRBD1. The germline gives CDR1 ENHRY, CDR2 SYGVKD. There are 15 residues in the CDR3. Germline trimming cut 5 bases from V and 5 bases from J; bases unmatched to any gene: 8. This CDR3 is CAISPQGQGIDTQYF. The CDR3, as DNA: TGTGCCATCAGTCCACAGGGACAGGGAATAGATACGCAGTATTTT.

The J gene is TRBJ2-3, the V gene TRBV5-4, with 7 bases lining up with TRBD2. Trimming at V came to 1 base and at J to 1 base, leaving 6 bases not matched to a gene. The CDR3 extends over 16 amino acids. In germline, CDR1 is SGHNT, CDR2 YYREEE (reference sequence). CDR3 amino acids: CASSLYRGGRTDTQYF. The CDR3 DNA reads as TGTGCCAGCAGCTTGTACCGCGGGGGTCGCACAGATACGCAGTATTTT.

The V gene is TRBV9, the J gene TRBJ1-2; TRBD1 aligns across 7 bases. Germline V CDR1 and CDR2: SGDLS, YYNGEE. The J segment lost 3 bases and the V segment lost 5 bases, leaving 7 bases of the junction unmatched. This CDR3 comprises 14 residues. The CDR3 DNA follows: TGTGCCAGCAGGACAGGGCCCGGGGACTATGGCTACACCTTC. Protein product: CASRTGPGDYGYTF. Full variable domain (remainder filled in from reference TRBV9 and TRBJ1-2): DSGVTQTPKHLITATGQRVTLRCSPRSGDLSVYWYQQSLDQGLQFLIQYYNGEERAKGNILERFSAQQFPDLHSELNLSSLELGDSALYFCASRTGPGDYGYTFGSGTRLTVV.

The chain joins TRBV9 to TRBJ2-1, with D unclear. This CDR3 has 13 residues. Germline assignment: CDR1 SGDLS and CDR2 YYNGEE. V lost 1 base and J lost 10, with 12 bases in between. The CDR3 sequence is CASSVYSSGEQFF. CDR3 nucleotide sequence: TGTGCCAGCAGCGTATATTCCTCCGGGGAGCAGTTCTTC.

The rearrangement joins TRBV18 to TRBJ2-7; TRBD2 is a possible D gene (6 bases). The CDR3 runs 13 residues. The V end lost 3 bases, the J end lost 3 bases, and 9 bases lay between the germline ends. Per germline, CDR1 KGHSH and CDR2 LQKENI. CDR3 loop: CASSPPGLYEQYF. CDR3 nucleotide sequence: TGTGCCAGCTCACCCCCGGGACTCTACGAGCAGTACTTC.

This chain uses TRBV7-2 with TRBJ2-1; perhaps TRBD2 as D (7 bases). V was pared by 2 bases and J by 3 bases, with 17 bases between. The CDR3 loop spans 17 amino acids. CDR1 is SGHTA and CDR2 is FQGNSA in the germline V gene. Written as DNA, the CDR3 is TGTGCCAGCAGCTTACGGGGGGCCTTTTCCAACTACAATGAGCAGTTCTTC. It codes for CASSLRGAFSNYNEQFF. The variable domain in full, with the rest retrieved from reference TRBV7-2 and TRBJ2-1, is GAGVSQSPSNKVTEKGKDVELRCDPISGHTALYWYRQSLGQGLEFLIYFQGNSAPDKSGLPSDRFSAERTGGSVSTLTIQRTQQEDSAVYLCASSLRGAFSNYNEQFFGPGTRLTVL.

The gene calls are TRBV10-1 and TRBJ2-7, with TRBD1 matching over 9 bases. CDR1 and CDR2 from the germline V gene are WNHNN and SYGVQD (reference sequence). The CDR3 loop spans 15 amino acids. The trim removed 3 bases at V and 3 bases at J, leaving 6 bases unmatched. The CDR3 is CASSDTGGKVYEQYF. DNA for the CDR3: TGCGCCAGCAGTGATACAGGGGGCAAAGTCTACGAGCAGTACTTC.

The CDR3 nucleotides read TGTGCCAGCTCGCTAGGGACAGGGGGCAACACTGAAGCTTTCTTT. It yields the protein CASSLGTGGNTEAFF. J is TRBJ1-1 and V is TRBV18; TRBD1 matches at 12 bases. This CDR3 comprises 15 residues. Germline loops: CDR1 KGHSH, CDR2 LQKENI. The junction had 4 bases not matched to a gene; V was cut back by 6 bases and J by 2 bases. Full variable domain (outside the CDR3, taken from reference TRBV18 and TRBJ1-1): NAGVMQNPRHLVRRRGQEARLRCSPMKGHSHVYWYRQLPEEGLKFMVYLQKENIIDESGMPKERFSAEFPKEGPSILRIQQVVRGDSAAYFCASSLGTGGNTEAFFGQGTRLTVV.

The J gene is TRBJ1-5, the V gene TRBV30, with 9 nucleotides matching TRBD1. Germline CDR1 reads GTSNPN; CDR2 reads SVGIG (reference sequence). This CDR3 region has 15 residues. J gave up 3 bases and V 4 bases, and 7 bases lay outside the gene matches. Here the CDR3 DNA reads TGTGCCTGGACCCCCGGGACAGGGTACAATCAGCCCCAGCATTTT. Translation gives CAWTPGTGYNQPQHF.

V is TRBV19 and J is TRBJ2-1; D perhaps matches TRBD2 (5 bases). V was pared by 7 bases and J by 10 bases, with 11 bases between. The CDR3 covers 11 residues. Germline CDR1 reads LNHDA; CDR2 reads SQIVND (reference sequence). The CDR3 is CASMERHEQFF. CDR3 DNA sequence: TGTGCCAGTATGGAGCGGCACGAGCAGTTCTTC.

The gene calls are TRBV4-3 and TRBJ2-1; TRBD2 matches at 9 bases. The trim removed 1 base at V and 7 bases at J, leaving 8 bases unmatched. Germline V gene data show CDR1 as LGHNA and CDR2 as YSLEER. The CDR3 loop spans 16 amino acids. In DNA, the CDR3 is TGCGCCAGCAGCCAAGTAGTCCAGCGGGGGGTGAATGAGCAGTTCTTC. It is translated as CASSQVVQRGVNEQFF.

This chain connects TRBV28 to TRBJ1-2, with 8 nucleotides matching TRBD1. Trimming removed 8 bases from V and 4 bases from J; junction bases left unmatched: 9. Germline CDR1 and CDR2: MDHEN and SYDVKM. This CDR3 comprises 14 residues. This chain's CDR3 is CASQYPGQGYGYTF. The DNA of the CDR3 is TGTGCCAGCCAATACCCCGGACAGGGCTATGGCTACACCTTC.

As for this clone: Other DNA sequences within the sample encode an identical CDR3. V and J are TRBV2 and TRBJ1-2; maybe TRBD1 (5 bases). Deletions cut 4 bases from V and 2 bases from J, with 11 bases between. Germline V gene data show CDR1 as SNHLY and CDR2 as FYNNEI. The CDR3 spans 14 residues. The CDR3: CASSAGNFNYGYTF. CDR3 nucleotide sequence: TGTGCCAGCAGTGCAGGGAATTTCAACTATGGCTACACCTTC.

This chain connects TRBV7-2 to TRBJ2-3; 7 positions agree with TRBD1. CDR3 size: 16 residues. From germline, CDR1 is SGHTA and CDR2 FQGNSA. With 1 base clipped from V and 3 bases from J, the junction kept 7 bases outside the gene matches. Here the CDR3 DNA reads TGTGCCAGCAGCTTAGGTCTTAGGGGGCCTACAGATACGCAGTATTTT. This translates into CASSLGLRGPTDTQYF.

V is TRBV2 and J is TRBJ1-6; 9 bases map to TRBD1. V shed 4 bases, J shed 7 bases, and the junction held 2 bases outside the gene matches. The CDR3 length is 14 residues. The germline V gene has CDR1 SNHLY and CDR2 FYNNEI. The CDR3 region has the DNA TGTGCCAGCAGTGGGGGGACAGGGAATTCACCCCTCCACTTT. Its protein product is CASSGGTGNSPLHF.